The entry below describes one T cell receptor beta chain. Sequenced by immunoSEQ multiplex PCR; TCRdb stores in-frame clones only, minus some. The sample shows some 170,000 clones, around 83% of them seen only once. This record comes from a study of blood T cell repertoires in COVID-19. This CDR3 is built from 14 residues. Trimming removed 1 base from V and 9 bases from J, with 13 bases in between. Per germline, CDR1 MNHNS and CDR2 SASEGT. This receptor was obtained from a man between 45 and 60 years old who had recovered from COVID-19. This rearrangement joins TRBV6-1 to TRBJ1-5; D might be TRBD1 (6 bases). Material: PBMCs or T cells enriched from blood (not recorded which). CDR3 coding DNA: TGTGCCAGCAGTGAAGACAGGGTACAGGGGCCCCAGCATTTT. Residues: CASSEDRVQGPQHF.